Below, 18 T cell receptor beta chains from the same sample are listed, as sequenced in a study of shared clonotypes between healthy human individuals. This table comes from immunoSEQ multiplex PCR, and its TCRdb copy is limited to in-frame clones, with some not included. Of more than 2,000,000 clones in the sample, about 92% are singletons; the top ten hold about 0.39%. Sequenced: naive CD4+ T cells from PBMCs. The sample's subset: CD45RA+ positively selected. The receptors shown here come from a man younger than 35 in good health. Some clones in this sample may be carry-over from other donors' samples.

In its sample, this clone was seen once. This CDR3 is also generated by other DNA sequences in the sample. This rearrangement joins TRBV5-1 to TRBJ2-1; no clear D. The CDR3 loop spans 14 amino acids. Germline V gives CDR1 SGHRS, CDR2 YFSETQ. The V and J ends lost 1 base and 5 bases respectively, with 10 bases between them. The CDR3 reads CASSLLPGHNEQFF. CDR3 coding DNA: TGCGCCAGCAGCTTGTTGCCTGGCCACAATGAGCAGTTCTTC.

This chain connects TRBV2 to TRBJ2-3; D is tentatively TRBD1 or TRBD2 (5 bases each). V was shortened by 5 bases and J by 2 bases, with 17 bases between the two germline ends. This CDR3 comprises 16 residues. Germline lookup yields CDR1 SNHLY and CDR2 FYNNEI. In DNA, the CDR3 is TGTGCCAGCAGTCTTTCCGGGACCAAAACCACAGATACGCAGTATTTT. Translation gives CASSLSGTKTTDTQYF. The complete variable domain, with remaining parts taken from reference TRBV2 and TRBJ2-3, reads EPEVTQTPSHQVTQMGQEVILRCVPISNHLYFYWYRQILGQKVEFLVSFYNNEISEKSEIFDDQFSVERPDGSNFTLKIRSTKLEDSAMYFCASSLSGTKTTDTQYFGPGTRLTVL.

The chain is built from TRBV20-1 and TRBJ1-1; no firm D call. The CDR3 contains 11 residues. The germline V gene encodes CDR1 DFQATT and CDR2 SNEGSKA (reference sequence). The V and J ends lost 3 bases and 10 bases respectively, with 12 bases between them. The CDR3 sequence is CSARGRRGAFF. DNA for the CDR3: TGCAGTGCTAGGGGGAGGCGGGGAGCTTTCTTT.

In nucleotides, the CDR3 is TGTGCCAGCAGCCAGTATCAGGGTCAGCCCCAGCATTTT. Encoded protein: CASSQYQGQPQHF. The V call is TRBV9, the J call TRBJ1-5; tentative D call: TRBD1 (5 bases). This CDR3 region has 13 residues. Looked up from germline, CDR1 is SGDLS and CDR2 is YYNGEE. Between the trimmed V and J ends, which lost 4 bases and 6 bases, there was a span of 11 bases.

The chain is built from TRBV7-2 and TRBJ2-2; D tentatively reads TRBD1 or TRBD2 (5 bases each). Germline V gene data show CDR1 as SGHTA and CDR2 as FQGNSA. The CDR3 consists of 16 residues. The ends were cut back, 5 bases at V and 2 bases at J, with 15 bases in the middle. The CDR3 protein is CASSQGTTFNTGELFF. The DNA of the CDR3 is TGTGCCAGCAGCCAAGGGACCACATTCAACACCGGGGAGCTGTTTTTT.

The V call is TRBV28, the J call TRBJ1-1; 7 bases are shared with TRBD1. Germline loops: CDR1 MDHEN, CDR2 SYDVKM. Germline trimming cut 3 bases from V and 4 bases from J; bases unmatched to any gene: 11. The CDR3 spans 16 residues. This CDR3 reads CASSFDRTGSFTEAFF. In DNA, the CDR3 is TGTGCCAGCAGTTTCGATCGGACAGGTTCATTCACTGAAGCTTTCTTT.

This clone came up once. The rearrangement links TRBV18 to TRBJ2-7, with D possibly being TRBD1 (6 bases). CDR1 and CDR2 (germline): KGHSH, LQKENI. The CDR3 loop spans 15 amino acids. V dropped 3 bases and J dropped 1 base, with 13 bases sitting between them. CDR3 in amino acids: CASSPRKGQSYEQYF. Written as DNA, the CDR3 is TGTGCCAGCTCACCCAGAAAAGGACAGTCCTACGAGCAGTACTTC.

V is TRBV29-1 and J is TRBJ2-3; 14 nucleotides align to TRBD2. The CDR3 consists of 12 residues. CDR1 is SQVTM, CDR2 ANQGSEA, per germline. The junction had 8 bases not matched to a gene; V was cut back by 7 bases and J by 14 bases. In DNA form, the CDR3 reads TGCAGCGGGGGACTAGCGGGAGTAGGGCTGTATTTT. The encoded protein is CSGGLAGVGLYF.

This chain joins TRBV27 and TRBJ1-2; the D gene is possibly TRBD1 (5 bases). Per germline, CDR1 MNHEY and CDR2 SMNVEV (reference sequence). Trimming left V 5 bases short and J 4 bases short, with 17 bases between. The CDR3 extends over 15 amino acids. The CDR3 sequence is CASSAGRPSLYGYTF. CDR3 nucleotide sequence: TGTGCCAGCAGTGCGGGACGGCCGTCCCTCTATGGCTACACCTTC.

This CDR3 reads CASSIKRGVSNQPQHF. For the CDR3, the DNA is TGTGCCAGTAGTATCAAACGGGGGGTGAGCAATCAGCCCCAGCATTTT. The rearrangement uses TRBV19 and TRBJ1-5, with D perhaps TRBD1 (5 bases). CDR3 size: 16 residues. Trimming removed 3 bases from V and 1 base from J, with 13 bases in between. CDR1 and CDR2 from the germline V gene are LNHDA and SQIVND (reference sequence).

This clone was observed a single time. V usage is TRBV5-4 and J usage is TRBJ2-1; maybe TRBD2 (6 bases). The CDR3 sequence is 14 residues long. With 7 bases removed from V and 4 bases from J, the gap between germline ends came to 15 bases. Germline CDR1 SGHNT, CDR2 YYREEE (reference sequence). In DNA form, the CDR3 reads TGTGCCAGCGTGGCGGGAAGTGGTTACAATGAGCAGTTCTTC. Amino acid sequence: CASVAGSGYNEQFF.

The chain uses TRBV29-1 and TRBJ1-5; no clear D. The CDR3 contains 13 residues. Trimming pared 4 bases from V and 7 bases from J, leaving 14 bases between. Germline V CDR1 and CDR2: SQVTM, ANQGSEA. The CDR3 region is CSVGAAVDQPQHF. CDR3 nucleotides: TGCAGCGTTGGCGCGGCCGTCGACCAGCCCCAGCATTTT.

The chain is built from TRBV5-1 and TRBJ1-3, with D perhaps matching TRBD1 (6 bases). The V end was cut by 6 bases, the J end by 4 bases, with 14 bases between. The V gene's germline CDR1 is SGHRS and CDR2 YFSETQ. CDR3 length: 14 amino acids. CDR3 region: CASNPTGSGNTIYF. The CDR3 DNA sequence: TGCGCCAGCAACCCTACAGGGAGCGGAAACACCATATATTTT. Variable domain in full (rest from reference TRBV5-1 and TRBJ1-3): KAGVTQTPRYLIKTRGQQVTLSCSPISGHRSVSWYQQTPGQGLQFLFEYFSETQRNKGNFPGRFSGRQFSNSRSEMNVSTLELGDSALYLCASNPTGSGNTIYFGEGSWLTVV.

The rearrangement uses TRBV28 and TRBJ1-2; 9 bases align to TRBD1. The trim removed 7 bases at V and 7 bases at J, leaving 7 bases unmatched. CDR3 length: 13 amino acids. The germline gives CDR1 MDHEN, CDR2 SYDVKM. The CDR3 reads CASNTGGAGGYTF. CDR3 sequence (DNA): TGTGCCAGCAATACAGGGGGCGCGGGTGGCTACACCTTC.

The rearrangement links TRBV19 to TRBJ2-7; TRBD1 agrees at 10 bases. Germline V gives CDR1 LNHDA, CDR2 SQIVND (reference sequence). The CDR3 runs to 16 residues. Losses at the gene ends were 5 bases for V and 0 bases for J; bases not matched to a gene: 7. The CDR3 region has the DNA TGTGCCAGTAGTGCCCCGGGACAGGGGAGCTCCTACGAGCAGTACTTC. This translates into CASSAPGQGSSYEQYF.

This sequence joins TRBV2 and TRBJ2-1, with 9 nucleotides matching TRBD1. The CDR3 totals 15 residues. J was trimmed by 0 bases and V by 6 bases; bases with no gene match: 3. Germline V lookup: CDR1 SNHLY, CDR2 FYNNEI. CDR3 in amino acids: CASRVGQGSYNEQFF. The CDR3 nucleotides are TGTGCCAGCAGGGTGGGACAGGGCTCCTACAATGAGCAGTTCTTC.

The V gene is TRBV7-2, the J gene TRBJ1-2; the D is unclear. CDR1 SGHTA and CDR2 FQGNSA come from the germline V gene. The CDR3 spans 14 residues. Deletions cut 6 bases from V and 3 bases from J, with 14 bases between. The CDR3 reads CASRPGRVDYGYTF. CDR3 bases: TGTGCCAGCAGGCCCGGCCGAGTTGACTATGGCTACACCTTC.

The rearrangement uses TRBV7-9 and TRBJ2-3, with 10 bases lining up with TRBD2. Germline CDR1 SEHNR, CDR2 FQNEAQ (reference sequence). The length of the CDR3 is 17 residues. V lost 3 bases, J lost 1 base, and 7 bases stayed unmatched. In DNA, the CDR3 is TGTGCCAGCAGCTTCTCCTCTAGCGGGAGAGGCACAGATACGCAGTATTTT. Protein product: CASSFSSSGRGTDTQYF. Looking up the rest from reference TRBV7-9 and TRBJ2-3 gives the full variable domain: DTGVSQNPRHKITKRGQNVTFRCDPISEHNRLYWYRQTLGQGPEFLTYFQNEAQLEKSRLLSDRFSAERPKGSFSTLEIQRTEQGDSAMYLCASSFSSSGRGTDTQYFGPGTRLTVL.